A single sample gave rise to the 6 T cell receptor beta chains below, sequenced in a study of T-cell memory formation after mild COVID-19. TCRdb re-called the 5' RACE reads with MiXCR, one entry per CDR3 protein. Of approximately 150,000 distinct CDR3 sequences listed, over 15% were seen once; the top ten hold approximately 2.3%. The specimen sequenced was PBMCs or a T cell subset sorted from them (not recorded which). The receptors come from an adult woman who had mild COVID-19 (a few samples of this study predate the infection). Cell type and time point are not known.

This clonotype showed up many times. The chain carries TRBV12-3 or TRBV12-4 and TRBJ2-7, with D perhaps matching TRBD2 (6 bases). This CDR3 spans 14 amino acids. V was cut by 4 bases and J by 2 bases, with 12 bases left in between. The CDR3 region has the DNA TGTGCCAGCAGTTCGTATAGCGGAACCTACGAGCAGTACTTC. This translates into CASSSYSGTYEQYF.

This clonotype was detected only a few times. This chain uses TRBV7-2 with TRBJ2-7, with TRBD2 matching 11 bases. The V segment lost 6 bases and the J segment 2 bases; nucleotides outside the gene matches: 12. The CDR3 totals 17 residues. Germline CDR1 is SGHTA and CDR2 is FQGNSA. CDR3 residues: CASSSRRTSGSAYEQYF. In nucleotides, the CDR3 is TGTGCCAGCAGTAGCCGGAGGACTAGCGGGTCAGCCTACGAGCAGTACTTC.

The table lists this clonotype with a few counts. The V call is TRBV4-1, the J call TRBJ2-5, with D perhaps matching TRBD2 (5 bases). CDR1 is MGHRA and CDR2 is YSYEKL in the germline V gene. The CDR3 has 14 amino acids. V shed 0 bases and J shed 8 bases, with 13 bases lying between them. CDR3 in amino acids: CASSQERAGRTQYF. CDR3 sequence (DNA): TGCGCCAGCAGCCAAGAGCGGGCCGGACGTACCCAGTACTTC.

This clonotype has more than one count but fewer than ten. The chain carries TRBV5-5 and TRBJ2-2, with 13 positions matching TRBD2. The germline V gene has CDR1 SGHKS and CDR2 YYEKEE (reference sequence). V was pared by 2 bases and J by 7 bases, with 5 bases of the junction left unmatched. The CDR3 loop spans 16 amino acids. CDR3: CASSFWTSGSVGELFF. The CDR3 nucleotides are TGTGCCAGCAGCTTCTGGACTAGCGGGAGTGTCGGGGAGCTGTTTTTT.

This clonotype was found a few times. The chain carries TRBV18 and TRBJ2-5; a possible D gene is TRBD2 (6 bases). Trimming pared 2 bases from V and 4 bases from J, leaving 14 bases between. Germline CDR1 reads KGHSH; CDR2 reads LQKENI. The CDR3 has 15 residues. In DNA, the CDR3 is TGTGCCAGCTCACCATACGGGGGATTAGGAGAGACCCAGTACTTC. It translates to CASSPYGGLGETQYF.

The CDR3: CASSQGDRYHNEQFF. The CDR3 DNA reads as TGTGCCAGCAGCCAGGGGGACAGATATCACAATGAGCAGTTCTTC. The V and J genes are TRBV4-2 and TRBJ2-1; TRBD1 matches 7 bases. The germline CDR1 and CDR2 sequences are LGHNA and YNFKEQ. The CDR3 covers 15 residues. V shed 3 bases and J 5 bases; nucleotides not matched to a gene: 7.